The 7 T cell receptor beta chains in this list originate from one sample, sequenced in a study of blood T cells in healthy people across ages. Together with a sample-barcoded 5' primer, a J-beta primer mix was included in a second PCR lasting roughly 6 to 12 cycles. TCRdb recomputed calls from the 5' RACE reads with MiXCR, one row per CDR3 protein. This sample has 1.8 million or so distinct CDR3 sequences, with 35% to 50% found just once. The specimen sequenced was blood. These receptors were obtained from a human donor in good health.

This rearrangement joins TRBV27 to TRBJ1-2; TRBD1 is a possible D gene (6 bases). The CDR3 consists of 15 residues. From germline, CDR1 is MNHEY and CDR2 SMNVEV (reference sequence). Trimming cost V 2 bases and J 2 bases, with 12 bases left between them. CDR3 nucleotide sequence: TGTGCCAGCAGTTTAGTCCCAGGGGACAACTATGGCTACACCTTC. This sequence encodes CASSLVPGDNYGYTF.

The J gene is TRBJ1-4, the V gene TRBV18, with no clear D. CDR3 length: 14 residues. Trimming pared 3 bases from V and 6 bases from J, leaving 11 bases between. Germline values: CDR1 KGHSH, CDR2 LQKENI. CDR3 sequence reads: CASSPPSHDEKLFF. The DNA of the CDR3 is TGTGCCAGCTCACCCCCGTCGCATGATGAAAAACTGTTTTTT. The full variable domain, with the rest looked up from reference TRBV18 and TRBJ1-4, is NAGVMQNPRHLVRRRGQEARLRCSPMKGHSHVYWYRQLPEEGLKFMVYLQKENIIDESGMPKERFSAEFPKEGPSILRIQQVVRGDSAAYFCASSPPSHDEKLFFGSGTQLSVL.

There are many counts of this clonotype. This chain connects TRBV28 to TRBJ2-5; D call uncertain. The V gene's germline CDR1 is MDHEN and CDR2 SYDVKM. The ends were cut back, 6 bases at V and 3 bases at J, with 8 bases in the middle. The CDR3 runs to 12 residues. CDR3 bases: TGTGCCAGCAGCTTCGTTGAAGAGACCCAGTACTTC. Translation: CASSFVEETQYF. Full variable domain (rest looked up from reference TRBV28 and TRBJ2-5): DVKVTQSSRYLVKRTGEKVFLECVQDMDHENMFWYRQDPGLGLRLIYFSYDVKMKEKGDIPEGYSVSREKKERFSLILESASTNQTSMYLCASSFVEETQYFGPGTRLLVL.

This clonotype was seen at least ten times. The chain has TRBV4-3 and TRBJ2-1; 10 bases agree with TRBD2. CDR1 is LGHNA and CDR2 is YSLEER in the germline V gene. V dropped 0 bases and J dropped 4; count of bases not matched to a gene: 6. There are 17 residues in the CDR3. The DNA of the CDR3 is TGCGCCAGCAGCCAAGAAGCGGTTAGCGGGGGGTACAATGAGCAGTTCTTC. Translating gives CASSQEAVSGGYNEQFF.

The chain combines TRBV7-9 with TRBJ2-3; 7 bases map to TRBD1. CDR1 is SEHNR, CDR2 FQNEAQ, per germline (reference sequence). CDR3 length: 16 residues. With 4 bases clipped from V and 2 bases from J, the junction kept 9 bases outside the gene matches. The CDR3, as DNA: TGTGCCAGCAGCTCCTCCGGACAGGAGATCACAGATACGCAGTATTTT. Amino acids: CASSSSGQEITDTQYF. Drawing the rest from reference TRBV7-9 and TRBJ2-3, the complete variable domain is DTGVSQNPRHKITKRGQNVTFRCDPISEHNRLYWYRQTLGQGPEFLTYFQNEAQLEKSRLLSDRFSAERPKGSFSTLEIQRTEQGDSAMYLCASSSSGQEITDTQYFGPGTRLTVL.

The V and J genes are TRBV7-8 and TRBJ1-4; D might be TRBD1 (5 bases). Per the germline V gene, CDR1 is SGHVS and CDR2 is FQNEAQ. The CDR3 is 14 amino acids. Trimming took off 1 base at V and 13 bases at J, with 16 bases between the two ends. This CDR3 is CASSLGGTSAGLFF. The DNA for the CDR3 is TGTGCCAGCAGCTTAGGTGGGACGTCCGCAGGACTGTTTTTT.

This clonotype was seen more than once but under ten times. The chain is built from TRBV20-1 and TRBJ2-7, with TRBD1 identical over 11 bases. Germline assignment: CDR1 DFQATT and CDR2 SNEGSKA (reference sequence). Trimming at V came to 1 base and at J to 2 bases, leaving 4 bases not matched to a gene. This CDR3 spans 15 amino acids. CDR3 loop: CSARVGTGGTYEQYF. Written as DNA, the CDR3 is TGCAGTGCTAGAGTCGGGACAGGGGGGACCTACGAGCAGTACTTC.